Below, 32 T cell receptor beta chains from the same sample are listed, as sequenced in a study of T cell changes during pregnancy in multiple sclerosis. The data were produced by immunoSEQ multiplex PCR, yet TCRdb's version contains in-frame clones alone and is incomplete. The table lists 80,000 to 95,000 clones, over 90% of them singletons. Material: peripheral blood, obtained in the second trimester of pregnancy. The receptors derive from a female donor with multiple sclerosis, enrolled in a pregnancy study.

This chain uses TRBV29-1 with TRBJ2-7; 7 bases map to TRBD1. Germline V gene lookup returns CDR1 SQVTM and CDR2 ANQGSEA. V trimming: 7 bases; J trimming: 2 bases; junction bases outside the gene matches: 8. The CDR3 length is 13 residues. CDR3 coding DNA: TGCAGCGGGACCGGGACAGCGCCCTACGAGCAGTACTTC. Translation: CSGTGTAPYEQYF.

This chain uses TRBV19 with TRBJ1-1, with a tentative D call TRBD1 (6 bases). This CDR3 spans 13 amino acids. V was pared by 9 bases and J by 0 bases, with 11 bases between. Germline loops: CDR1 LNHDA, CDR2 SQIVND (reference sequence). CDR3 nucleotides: TGTGCCAGCCGGGACACATTGAACACTGAAGCTTTCTTT. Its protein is CASRDTLNTEAFF.

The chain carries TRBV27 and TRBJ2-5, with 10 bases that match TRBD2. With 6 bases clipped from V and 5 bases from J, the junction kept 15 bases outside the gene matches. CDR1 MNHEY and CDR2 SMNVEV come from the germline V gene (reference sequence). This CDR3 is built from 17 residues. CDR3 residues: CASRPSPGLAFFETQYF. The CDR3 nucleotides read TGTGCCAGCAGACCTTCTCCGGGACTAGCGTTCTTCGAGACCCAGTACTTC.

The CDR3 here is CASRLRTSTDTQYF. The CDR3 DNA reads TGTGCCAGCAGGTTACGGACTAGCACAGATACGCAGTATTTT. The chain couples TRBV5-5 to TRBJ2-3; D is possibly TRBD2 (5 bases). The V end was cut by 5 bases, the J end by 0 bases, with 10 bases between. The CDR3 is 14 amino acids. Per germline, CDR1 SGHKS and CDR2 YYEKEE (reference sequence). Full variable domain (missing parts from reference TRBV5-5 and TRBJ2-3): DAGVTQSPTHLIKTRGQQVTLRCSPISGHKSVSWYQQVLGQGPQFIFQYYEKEERGRGNFPDRFSARQFPNYSSELNVNALLLGDSALYLCASRLRTSTDTQYFGPGTRLTVL.

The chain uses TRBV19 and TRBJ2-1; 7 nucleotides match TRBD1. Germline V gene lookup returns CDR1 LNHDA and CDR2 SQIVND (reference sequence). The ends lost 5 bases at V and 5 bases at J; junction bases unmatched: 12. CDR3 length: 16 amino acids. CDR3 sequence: CASSPRKPGQNNEQFF. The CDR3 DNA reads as TGTGCCAGTAGTCCGCGAAAACCGGGACAGAACAATGAGCAGTTCTTC.

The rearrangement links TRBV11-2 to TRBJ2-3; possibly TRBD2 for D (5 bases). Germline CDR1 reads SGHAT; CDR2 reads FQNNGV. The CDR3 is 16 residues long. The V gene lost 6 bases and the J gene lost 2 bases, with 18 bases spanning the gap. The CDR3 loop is CASSSERYYNTDTQYF. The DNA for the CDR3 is TGTGCCAGCAGTTCTGAGCGGTACTACAACACAGATACGCAGTATTTT.

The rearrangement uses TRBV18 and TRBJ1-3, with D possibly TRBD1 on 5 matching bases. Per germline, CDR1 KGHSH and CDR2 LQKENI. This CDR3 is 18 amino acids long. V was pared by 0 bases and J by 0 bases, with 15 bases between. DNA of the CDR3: TGTGCCAGCTCACCACCTGGTGGGGCAGCCCTCTCTGGAAACACCATATATTTT. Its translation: CASSPPGGAALSGNTIYF.

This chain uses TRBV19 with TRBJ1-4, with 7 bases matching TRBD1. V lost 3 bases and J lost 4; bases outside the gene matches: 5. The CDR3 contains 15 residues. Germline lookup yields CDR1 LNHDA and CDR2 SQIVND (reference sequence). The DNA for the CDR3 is TGTGCCAGTAGTATTTCGGGACAGATTAATGAAAAACTGTTTTTT. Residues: CASSISGQINEKLFF.

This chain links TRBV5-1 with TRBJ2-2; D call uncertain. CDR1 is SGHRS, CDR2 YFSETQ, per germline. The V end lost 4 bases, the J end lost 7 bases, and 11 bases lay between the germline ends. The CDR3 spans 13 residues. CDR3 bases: TGCGCCAGCAGCCGCGCCCTAGGCGGGGAGCTGTTTTTT. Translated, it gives CASSRALGGELFF.

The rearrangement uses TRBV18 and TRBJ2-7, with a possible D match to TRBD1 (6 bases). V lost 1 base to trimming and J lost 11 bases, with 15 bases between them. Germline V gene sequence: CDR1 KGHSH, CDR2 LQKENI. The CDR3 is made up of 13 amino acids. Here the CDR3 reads CASSPRKGESEYF. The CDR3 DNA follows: TGTGCCAGCTCACCACGGAAGGGGGAGTCGGAGTACTTC. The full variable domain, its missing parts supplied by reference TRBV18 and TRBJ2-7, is NAGVMQNPRHLVRRRGQEARLRCSPMKGHSHVYWYRQLPEEGLKFMVYLQKENIIDESGMPKERFSAEFPKEGPSILRIQQVVRGDSAAYFCASSPRKGESEYFGPGTRLTVT.

The CDR3 sequence: CASSSVGAGLGMNTEAFF. DNA for the CDR3: TGTGCCAGCAGCTCGGTGGGGGCAGGGTTGGGGATGAACACTGAAGCTTTCTTT. The chain carries TRBV7-2 and TRBJ1-1; a possible D gene is TRBD1 (6 bases). The CDR3 extends over 18 amino acids. V was clipped by 4 bases and J by 0 bases, with 21 bases between them. CDR1 SGHTA and CDR2 FQGNSA come from the germline V gene.

The CDR3 loop is CASSLKRAGELFF. DNA for the CDR3: TGTGCCAGCAGTTTAAAGAGGGCCGGGGAGCTGTTTTTT. The chain has TRBV27 and TRBJ2-2, with a tentative D call TRBD2 (5 bases). CDR3 length equals 13 residues. With 2 bases removed from V and 6 bases from J, the gap between germline ends came to 7 bases. The germline V gene encodes CDR1 MNHEY and CDR2 SMNVEV (reference sequence).

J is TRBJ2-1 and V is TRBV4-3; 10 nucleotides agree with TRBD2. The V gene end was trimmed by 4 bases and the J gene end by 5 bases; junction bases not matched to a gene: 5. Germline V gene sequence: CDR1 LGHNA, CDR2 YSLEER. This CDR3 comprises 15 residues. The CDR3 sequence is CASSLQLAGNNEQFF. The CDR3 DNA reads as TGCGCCAGCAGCCTCCAACTAGCGGGGAACAATGAGCAGTTCTTC.

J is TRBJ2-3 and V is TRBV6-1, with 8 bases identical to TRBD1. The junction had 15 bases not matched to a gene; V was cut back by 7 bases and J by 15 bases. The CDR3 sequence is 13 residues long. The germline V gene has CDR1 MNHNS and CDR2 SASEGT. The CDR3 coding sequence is TGTGCCAGCAAGGTGACAGGGGCGTTATTAGCCTATTTT. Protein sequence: CASKVTGALLAYF.

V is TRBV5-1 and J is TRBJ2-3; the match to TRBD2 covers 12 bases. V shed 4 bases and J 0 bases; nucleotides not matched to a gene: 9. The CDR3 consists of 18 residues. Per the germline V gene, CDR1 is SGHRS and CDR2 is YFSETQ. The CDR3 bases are TGCGCCAGCAGCCGCAACCCGGGACTAGCGGGCAGCACAGATACGCAGTATTTT. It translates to CASSRNPGLAGSTDTQYF. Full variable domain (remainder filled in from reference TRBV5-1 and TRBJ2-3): KAGVTQTPRYLIKTRGQQVTLSCSPISGHRSVSWYQQTPGQGLQFLFEYFSETQRNKGNFPGRFSGRQFSNSRSEMNVSTLELGDSALYLCASSRNPGLAGSTDTQYFGPGTRLTVL.

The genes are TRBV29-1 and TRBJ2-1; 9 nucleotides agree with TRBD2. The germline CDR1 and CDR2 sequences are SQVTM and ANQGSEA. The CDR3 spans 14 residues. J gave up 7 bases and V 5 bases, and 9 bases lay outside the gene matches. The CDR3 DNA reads TGCAGCGTTAGGCGGGAGGGCCTGCGAAATGAGCAGTTCTTC. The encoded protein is CSVRREGLRNEQFF.

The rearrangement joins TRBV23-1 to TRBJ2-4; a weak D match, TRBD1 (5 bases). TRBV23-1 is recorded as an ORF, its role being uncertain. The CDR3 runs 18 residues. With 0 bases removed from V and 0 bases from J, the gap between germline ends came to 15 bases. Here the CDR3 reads CASSQSLLGRLAKNIQYF. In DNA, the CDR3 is TGCGCCAGCAGTCAATCCCTGTTGGGGCGGCTAGCCAAAAACATTCAGTACTTC.

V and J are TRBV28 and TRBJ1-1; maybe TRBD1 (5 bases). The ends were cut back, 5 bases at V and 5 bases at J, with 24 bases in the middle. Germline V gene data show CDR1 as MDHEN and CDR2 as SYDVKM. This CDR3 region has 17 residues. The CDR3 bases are TGTGCCAGCAGTGCGCGCATAGGAGGGGCCAGTGGGACTGAAGCTTTCTTT. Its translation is CASSARIGGASGTEAFF.

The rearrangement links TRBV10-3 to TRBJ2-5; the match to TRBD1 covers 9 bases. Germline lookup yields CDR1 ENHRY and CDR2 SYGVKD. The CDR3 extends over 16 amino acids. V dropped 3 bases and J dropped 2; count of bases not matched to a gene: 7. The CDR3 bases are TGTGCCATCAGTGACCCCGACAGGGGGAGACAAGAGACCCAGTACTTC. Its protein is CAISDPDRGRQETQYF.

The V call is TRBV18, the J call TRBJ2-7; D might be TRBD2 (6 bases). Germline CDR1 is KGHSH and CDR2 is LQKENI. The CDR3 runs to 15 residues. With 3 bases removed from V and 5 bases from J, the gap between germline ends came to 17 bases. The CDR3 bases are TGTGCCAGCTCACCCCCTAAAGGCGGGATCCACGAGCAGTACTTC. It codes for CASSPPKGGIHEQYF.

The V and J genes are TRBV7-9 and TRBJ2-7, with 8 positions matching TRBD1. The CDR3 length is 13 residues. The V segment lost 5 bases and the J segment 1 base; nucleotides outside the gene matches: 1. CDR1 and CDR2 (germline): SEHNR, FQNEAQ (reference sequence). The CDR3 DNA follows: TGTGCCAGCAGCCAGGGGGCGTCCTACGAGCAGTACTTC. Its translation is CASSQGASYEQYF.

CDR3 loop: CAWTRVVPGNTIYF. In nucleotides, the CDR3 is TGTGCCTGGACTAGAGTGGTACCTGGAAACACCATATATTTT. The rearrangement joins TRBV30 to TRBJ1-3; D not resolved. The V end was cut by 4 bases, the J end by 2 bases, with 12 bases between. The CDR3 spans 14 residues. Germline lookup yields CDR1 GTSNPN and CDR2 SVGIG (reference sequence). Filled out from reference TRBV30 and TRBJ1-3, the complete variable domain reads SQTIHQWPATLVQPVGSPLSLECTVEGTSNPNLYWYRQAAGRGLQLLFYSVGIGQISSEVPQNLSASRPQDRQFILSSKKLLLSDSGFYLCAWTRVVPGNTIYFGEGSWLTVV.

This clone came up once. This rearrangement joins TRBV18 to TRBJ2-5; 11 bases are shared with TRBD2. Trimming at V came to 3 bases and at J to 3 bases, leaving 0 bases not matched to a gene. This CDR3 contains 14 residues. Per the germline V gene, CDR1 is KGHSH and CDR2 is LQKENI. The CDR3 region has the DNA TGTGCCAGCTCACCGGGACTAGCGGAAGAGACCCAGTACTTC. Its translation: CASSPGLAEETQYF.

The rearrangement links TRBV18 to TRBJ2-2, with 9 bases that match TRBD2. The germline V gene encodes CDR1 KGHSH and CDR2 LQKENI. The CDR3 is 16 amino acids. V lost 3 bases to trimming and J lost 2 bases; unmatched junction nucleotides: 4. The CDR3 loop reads CASSPIAGDNTGELFF. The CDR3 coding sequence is TGTGCCAGCTCACCCATAGCGGGGGACAACACCGGGGAGCTGTTTTTT.

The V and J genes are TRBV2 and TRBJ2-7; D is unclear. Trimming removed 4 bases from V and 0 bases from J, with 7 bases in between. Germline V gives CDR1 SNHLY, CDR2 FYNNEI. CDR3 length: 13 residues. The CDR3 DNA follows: TGTGCCAGCAGTGCGCACAGCTCCTACGAGCAGTACTTC. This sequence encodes CASSAHSSYEQYF. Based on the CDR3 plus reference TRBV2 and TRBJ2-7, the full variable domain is EPEVTQTPSHQVTQMGQEVILRCVPISNHLYFYWYRQILGQKVEFLVSFYNNEISEKSEIFDDQFSVERPDGSNFTLKIRSTKLEDSAMYFCASSAHSSYEQYFGPGTRLTVT.

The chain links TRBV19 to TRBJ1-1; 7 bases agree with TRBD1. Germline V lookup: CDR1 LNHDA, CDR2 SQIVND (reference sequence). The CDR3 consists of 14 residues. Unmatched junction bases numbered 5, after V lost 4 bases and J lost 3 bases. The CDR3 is CASSTTGADTEAFF. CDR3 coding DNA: TGTGCCAGTAGTACCACAGGGGCCGACACTGAAGCTTTCTTT.

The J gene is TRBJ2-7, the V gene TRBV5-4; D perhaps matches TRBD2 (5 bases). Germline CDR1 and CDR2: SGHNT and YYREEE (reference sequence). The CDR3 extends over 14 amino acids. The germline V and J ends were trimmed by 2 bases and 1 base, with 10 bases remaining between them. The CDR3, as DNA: TGTGCCAGCAGCTTTGGCGGGCCTTCCTACGAGCAGTACTTC. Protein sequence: CASSFGGPSYEQYF.

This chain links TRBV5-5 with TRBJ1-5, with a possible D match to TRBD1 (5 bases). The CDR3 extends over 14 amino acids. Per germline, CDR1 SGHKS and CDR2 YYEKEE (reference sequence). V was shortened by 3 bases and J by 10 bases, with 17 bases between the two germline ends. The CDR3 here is CASSWGVVGPPQHF. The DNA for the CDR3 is TGTGCCAGCAGCTGGGGCGTCGTTGGGCCACCCCAGCATTTT. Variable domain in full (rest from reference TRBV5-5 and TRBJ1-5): DAGVTQSPTHLIKTRGQQVTLRCSPISGHKSVSWYQQVLGQGPQFIFQYYEKEERGRGNFPDRFSARQFPNYSSELNVNALLLGDSALYLCASSWGVVGPPQHFGDGTRLSIL.

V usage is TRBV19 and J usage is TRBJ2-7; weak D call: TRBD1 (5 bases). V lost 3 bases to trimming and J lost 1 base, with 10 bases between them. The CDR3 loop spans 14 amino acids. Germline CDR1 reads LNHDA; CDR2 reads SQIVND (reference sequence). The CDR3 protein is CASSMVQGSYEQYF. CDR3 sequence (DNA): TGTGCCAGTAGTATGGTTCAGGGATCCTACGAGCAGTACTTC.

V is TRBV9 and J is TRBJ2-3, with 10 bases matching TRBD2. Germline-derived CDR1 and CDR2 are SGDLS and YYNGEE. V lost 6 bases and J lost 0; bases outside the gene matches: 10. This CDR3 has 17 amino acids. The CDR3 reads CASKRSGRAWSTDTQYF. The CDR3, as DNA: TGTGCCAGCAAAAGGAGCGGGAGGGCCTGGAGCACAGATACGCAGTATTTT.

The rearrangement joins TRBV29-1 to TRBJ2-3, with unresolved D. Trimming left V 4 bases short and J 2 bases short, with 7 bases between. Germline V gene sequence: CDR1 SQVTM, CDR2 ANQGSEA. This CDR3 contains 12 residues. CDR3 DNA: TGCAGCGTTGGGGCAGTCACAGATACGCAGTATTTT. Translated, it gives CSVGAVTDTQYF.

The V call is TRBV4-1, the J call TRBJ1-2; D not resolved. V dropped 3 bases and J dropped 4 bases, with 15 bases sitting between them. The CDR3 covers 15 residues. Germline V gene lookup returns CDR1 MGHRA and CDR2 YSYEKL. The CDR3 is CASSQEVSSPYGYTF. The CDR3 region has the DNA TGCGCCAGCAGCCAGGAAGTTAGTAGCCCCTATGGCTACACCTTC.